Following are 27 T cell receptor beta chains from one sample sequenced in a study of a mutant IDH1 vaccine in newly diagnosed glioma (TCRdb year 2021). The label giving this sample's time point can be read as: week 5, during vaccination. Each vaccine dose was 300 ug of a 20-mer mutant IDH1 peptide in Montanide, given subcutaneously with topical imiquimod. Receptor amplification or capture employed the immunoSEQ multiplex PCR assay. Sourced from immuneACCESS, this table was stored by TCRdb with only in-frame sequences that have V and J called. A share of the clones is absent; for the studies checked, an unresolved V gene accounts for under half, and the remainder has no known explanation. The sample table holds 50,000 to 55,000 clones, of which about 77% were seen once. The ten biggest clones cover approximately 5.2% of the sample. Their cognate antigens are unknown. The sample in question was PBMCs, obtained from a glioma patient whose treatment included an IDH1 peptide vaccine. The receptors were sampled from a man aged 50 to 59 with glioma.

V gene TRBV4-1 combines with J gene TRBJ1-5; D is unclear. Germline V CDR1 and CDR2: MGHRA, YSYEKL. Trimming took 6 bases from V and 0 from J, leaving 12 bases between them. The CDR3 consists of 15 residues. This CDR3 reads CASRVSLNSNQPQHF. DNA for the CDR3: TGCGCCAGCAGGGTAAGCCTCAATAGCAATCAGCCCCAGCATTTT.

This sequence joins TRBV7-2 and TRBJ1-3; D call uncertain. Germline V gene data show CDR1 as SGHTA and CDR2 as FQGNSA. There are 12 residues in the CDR3. Trimming cost V 6 bases and J 9 bases, with 12 bases left between them. The CDR3 spells CASSGVQSTIYF. CDR3 sequence (DNA): TGTGCCAGCAGTGGGGTGCAATCCACCATATATTTT.

The CDR3 DNA is TGTGCCAGCAGCCCCTCCAGAGGGGGCGAGCAGTACTTC. This sequence encodes CASSPSRGGEQYF. V gene TRBV5-8 combines with J gene TRBJ2-7; perhaps TRBD1 as D (6 bases). The V and J ends lost 4 bases and 6 bases respectively, with 14 bases between them. CDR3 length: 13 amino acids. CDR1 SGHTS and CDR2 YDEGEE come from the germline V gene.

V usage is TRBV6-1 and J usage is TRBJ2-7; weak D call: TRBD1 (6 bases). CDR1 and CDR2 (germline): MNHNS, SASEGT. The CDR3 totals 18 residues. V lost 4 bases and J 4 bases, leaving 26 bases between the germline ends. CDR3 amino acids: CASSARDNPVGYLYEQYF. CDR3 DNA sequence: TGTGCCAGCAGTGCCCGGGACAACCCCGTCGGATATCTATACGAGCAGTACTTC.

This chain links TRBV18 with TRBJ1-1, with 7 bases lining up with TRBD1. The CDR3 covers 16 residues. Germline V gives CDR1 KGHSH, CDR2 LQKENI. Trimming at V came to 2 bases and at J to 0 bases, leaving 6 bases not matched to a gene. The CDR3 loop reads CASSPNEGGMNTEAFF. As DNA, the CDR3 is TGTGCCAGCTCACCAAATGAAGGGGGCATGAACACTGAAGCTTTCTTT.

The chain recombines TRBV6-6 with TRBJ1-5; TRBD1 matches 7 bases. The V gene's germline CDR1 is MNHNY and CDR2 SVGAGI (reference sequence). CDR3 size: 15 residues. Trimming at V came to 7 bases and at J to 3 bases, leaving 9 bases not matched to a gene. For the CDR3, the DNA is TGTGCCAGCACCTCTGACAGGGACCTCAATCAGCCCCAGCATTTT. Protein: CASTSDRDLNQPQHF.

The gene calls are TRBV6-5 and TRBJ2-1, with D perhaps matching TRBD2 (5 bases). The V gene lost 5 bases and the J gene lost 0 bases, with 8 bases spanning the gap. This CDR3 is built from 14 residues. Looked up from germline, CDR1 is MNHEY and CDR2 is SVGAGI. CDR3 protein: CASSLDSSYNEQFF. The CDR3 DNA is TGTGCCAGCAGTCTGGACTCCTCCTACAATGAGCAGTTCTTC.

J is TRBJ2-7 and V is TRBV10-3; 9 bases align to TRBD1. V gave up 10 bases and J gave up 2 bases; unmatched junction bases: 6. The CDR3 totals 13 residues. Germline V gene lookup returns CDR1 ENHRY and CDR2 SYGVKD. The CDR3 nucleotides are TGTGCCACCGGCGGGGACAGGGCCTACGAGCAGTACTTC. Its translation: CATGGDRAYEQYF.

The V call is TRBV5-5, the J call TRBJ2-7; unclear D gene. The ends were cut back, 4 bases at V and 6 bases at J, with 17 bases in the middle. This CDR3 contains 14 residues. Per germline, CDR1 SGHKS and CDR2 YYEKEE (reference sequence). CDR3 residues: CASSLDPGNGEQYF. The CDR3 coding sequence is TGTGCCAGCAGCCTCGACCCAGGAAACGGCGAGCAGTACTTC.

The V gene is TRBV7-9, the J gene TRBJ2-5; D is unresolved. This CDR3 contains 13 residues. Trimming took 6 bases from V and 4 from J, leaving 12 bases between them. Germline V CDR1 and CDR2: SEHNR, FQNEAQ (reference sequence). Here the CDR3 reads CASRQHPRETQYF. In DNA, the CDR3 is TGTGCCAGCAGGCAGCACCCCCGAGAGACCCAGTACTTC.

This sequence joins TRBV5-1 and TRBJ2-2; D is possibly TRBD1 (5 bases). Trimming left V 0 bases short and J 5 bases short, with 14 bases between. Germline values: CDR1 SGHRS, CDR2 YFSETQ. CDR3 length equals 16 residues. The CDR3 DNA reads TGCGCCAGCAGCTTGGCCGGGTCAGGGCAAACCGGGGAGCTGTTTTTT. This encodes CASSLAGSGQTGELFF.

The chain combines TRBV15 with TRBJ2-5; D is ambiguous. Germline CDR1 LNHNV, CDR2 YYDKDF (reference sequence). Trimming took 1 base from V and 2 from J, leaving 8 bases between them. There are 14 residues in the CDR3. As DNA, the CDR3 is TGTGCCACCAGCAGAGCGACGGTGCAAGAGACCCAGTACTTC. This translates into CATSRATVQETQYF.

This clone has just a few counts. The gene calls are TRBV5-1 and TRBJ1-6; TRBD1 is a possible D gene (6 bases). Deletions cut 4 bases from V and 7 bases from J, with 15 bases between. Germline CDR1 and CDR2: SGHRS and YFSETQ. The CDR3 is 15 residues long. DNA of the CDR3: TGCGCCAGCAGCACTTACCGGGGGACAAATTCACCCCTCCACTTT. Translated, it gives CASSTYRGTNSPLHF.

The chain has TRBV15 and TRBJ2-1; the D gene could be TRBD1 or TRBD2 (5 bases each). The CDR3 has 14 residues. Trimming stripped 5 bases from V and 8 bases from J, with 16 bases between. Germline CDR1 and CDR2: LNHNV and YYDKDF (reference sequence). CDR3 in amino acids: CATSGARPGDEQFF. The CDR3 nucleotides read TGTGCCACCAGCGGGGCTAGGCCCGGGGATGAGCAGTTCTTC.

This chain connects TRBV5-1 to TRBJ1-3, with a possible D match to TRBD1 (6 bases). CDR1 and CDR2 from the germline V gene are SGHRS and YFSETQ. The CDR3 contains 13 residues. Between the trimmed V and J ends, which lost 4 bases and 4 bases, there was a span of 9 bases. The CDR3 region is CASSRTAGNTIYF. The CDR3 DNA reads as TGCGCCAGCAGCCGGACAGCCGGAAACACCATATATTTT.

This chain uses TRBV5-4 with TRBJ1-2; 7 nucleotides agree with TRBD1. After removal of 5 bases from V and 1 base from J, the junction contained 8 bases not matched to a gene. CDR1 and CDR2 from the germline V gene are SGHNT and YYREEE (reference sequence). This CDR3 spans 15 amino acids. The CDR3 DNA follows: TGTGCCAGCAGACCCGGGACAGCAGATAACTATGGCTACACCTTC. Protein sequence: CASRPGTADNYGYTF.

The chain is built from TRBV5-1 and TRBJ2-7; 8 bases fit TRBD2. The junction had 8 bases not matched to a gene; V was cut back by 0 bases and J by 0 bases. From germline, CDR1 is SGHRS and CDR2 YFSETQ. The CDR3 runs to 17 residues. This chain's CDR3 is CASSLAGSGAASYEQYF. In DNA, the CDR3 is TGCGCCAGCAGCTTGGCCGGTAGCGGGGCTGCCTCCTACGAGCAGTACTTC.

The gene calls are TRBV6-6 and TRBJ1-1; a weak D match, TRBD1 (6 bases). The CDR3 has 16 residues. The germline gives CDR1 MNHNY, CDR2 SVGAGI (reference sequence). V dropped 6 bases and J dropped 1 base, with 18 bases sitting between them. CDR3 DNA sequence: TGTGCCAGCAGCGAACGGCGGCAGGGGTGGAACACTGAAGCTTTCTTT. Amino acids: CASSERRQGWNTEAFF.

This clone was counted between two and nine times. The genes are TRBV14 and TRBJ2-7; D is undetermined. Trimming removed 5 bases from V and 4 bases from J, with 12 bases in between. Germline V gives CDR1 SGHDN, CDR2 FVKESK. The CDR3 sequence is 13 residues long. CDR3 bases: TGTGCCAGCAGCGTTGGACGGTATTACGAGCAGTACTTC. It translates to CASSVGRYYEQYF.

In its sample, this clone was seen a few times. The rearrangement uses TRBV9 and TRBJ1-4, with D unclear. CDR3 length equals 13 residues. Germline lookup yields CDR1 SGDLS and CDR2 YYNGEE. V lost 4 bases to trimming and J lost 6 bases, with 10 bases between them. DNA for the CDR3: TGTGCCAGCAGCTTCAGTAGTGATGAAAAACTGTTTTTT. It encodes CASSFSSDEKLFF.

The J gene is TRBJ2-5, the V gene TRBV6-1; weak D call: TRBD1 (5 bases). With 5 bases removed from V and 0 bases from J, the gap between germline ends came to 13 bases. The germline V gene encodes CDR1 MNHNS and CDR2 SASEGT. This CDR3 spans 15 amino acids. This CDR3 reads CASSPQGRYQETQYF. CDR3 nucleotides: TGTGCCAGCAGTCCCCAGGGTCGGTACCAAGAGACCCAGTACTTC.

This rearrangement joins TRBV7-8 to TRBJ2-7; 8 nucleotides agree with TRBD1. V lost 5 bases, J lost 3 bases, and 9 bases stayed unmatched. Germline values: CDR1 SGHVS, CDR2 FQNEAQ. CDR3 length: 15 amino acids. Here the CDR3 reads CASSPDRVTLYEQYF. In DNA form, the CDR3 reads TGTGCCAGCAGCCCGGACAGGGTAACGCTCTACGAGCAGTACTTC.

The V gene is TRBV20-1, the J gene TRBJ2-7; D ambiguous. V was pared by 2 bases and J by 3 bases, with 5 bases between. Looked up from germline, CDR1 is DFQATT and CDR2 is SNEGSKA (reference sequence). The CDR3 runs to 11 residues. The CDR3 spells CSARSHYEQYF. In nucleotides, the CDR3 is TGCAGTGCTAGAAGTCACTACGAGCAGTACTTC.

The rearrangement uses TRBV29-1 and TRBJ1-1; D remains unclear. Germline V gene sequence: CDR1 SQVTM, CDR2 ANQGSEA. Deletions cut 6 bases from V and 5 bases from J, with 10 bases between. CDR3 length: 11 residues. The CDR3 spells CSVRRRTEAFF. CDR3 bases: TGCAGCGTAAGAAGGAGAACTGAAGCTTTCTTT.

The rearrangement uses TRBV4-2 and TRBJ2-3; 7 bases map to TRBD2. The germline CDR1 and CDR2 sequences are LGHNA and YNFKEQ. The CDR3 has 16 amino acids. J lost 5 bases, V lost 0 bases, and 8 bases had no gene match. CDR3 amino acids: CASSQDPSGVRDTQYF. The CDR3, as DNA: TGTGCCAGCAGCCAAGATCCCAGCGGGGTACGAGATACGCAGTATTTT.

V gene TRBV11-2 combines with J gene TRBJ1-3, with unresolved D. CDR1 and CDR2 (germline): SGHAT, FQNNGV. Trimming removed 0 bases at V and 4 bases at J, with 10 bases between. The length of the CDR3 is 15 residues. The CDR3 DNA reads TGTGCCAGCAGCTTAGAGATGGCGGGCGGAAACACCATATATTTT. This translates into CASSLEMAGGNTIYF.

The CDR3 bases are TGTGCCAGTAGTCCTTGGACAGGGGAGAACACTGAAGCTTTCTTT. Translating it yields CASSPWTGENTEAFF. This rearrangement joins TRBV19 to TRBJ1-1, with TRBD1 identical over 9 bases. The germline V gene has CDR1 LNHDA and CDR2 SQIVND (reference sequence). The length of the CDR3 is 15 residues. The V gene end was trimmed by 5 bases and the J gene end by 1 base; junction bases not matched to a gene: 5.